The entry below gives a single TCR beta chain sequence along with its context. No antigen is known for it. The sample originates from a study of identical twins. General observations from the study: For out-of-frame beta sequences, excess twin sharing was weaker. Cord blood beta clonotypes present at high abundance carried fewer insertions; no such pattern appeared in memory repertoires. Where out-of-frame alpha sequences were twin-shared, they showed excess low generation probability.

A universal primer site was added by template switching, and unique molecular identifiers were carried by the cDNA. Via MiXCR, TCRdb re-called the 5' RACE reads, giving one row per CDR3 protein. In the table there are approximately 260,000 distinct CDR3 sequences, over 12% of which are singletons. Germline lookup yields CDR1 LNHNV and CDR2 YYDKDF (reference sequence). Trimming removed 1 base from V and 0 bases from J, with 4 bases in between. The CDR3 covers 14 residues. The sequenced material came from memory (CD45RO+) T cells sorted from blood. This clonotype was sampled from a young woman in good health. The chain is built from TRBV15 and TRBJ1-5; no clear D gene. The CDR3 nucleotides are TGTGCCACCAGCAGAGGTGGTAGCAATCAGCCCCAGCATTTT. Protein product: CATSRGGSNQPQHF. The entire variable domain, with the rest obtained from reference TRBV15 and TRBJ1-5, is as follows: DAMVIQNPRYQVTQFGKPVTLSCSQTLNHNVMYWYQQKSSQAPKLLFHYYDKDFNNEADTPDNFQSRRPNTSFCFLDIRSPGLGDTAMYLCATSRGGSNQPQHFGDGTRLSIL.